The T cell receptor beta chain described here comes from a study of blood T cell repertoires in COVID-19. Overall study context: COVID-19 samples from acute and convalescent phases originated in the United States, Italy and Spain. The cDNA or gDNA used as material had been derived from T cells, B-cell-depleted T cells, or PBMCs.

Source study methods: Counts of nucleated cells, estimated from reference gene primer amplification, were obtained. Clones were sequenced by immunoSEQ multiplex PCR, and TCRdb holds only the in-frame ones, with some missing. The D gene and trimming were derived from the DNA, and the V and J assignments and clone size from that table. Of around 72,000 clones listed, roughly 85% were seen once; the top ten hold roughly 18%. The CDR3 has 14 residues. The junction had 4 bases not matched to a gene; V was cut back by 4 bases and J by 4 bases. Germline V gene sequence: CDR1 SGDLS, CDR2 YYNGEE. This sequence originates from a woman aged 80 or over with acute or convalescent COVID-19. This chain connects TRBV9 to TRBJ2-2, with 7 nucleotides matching TRBD2. The source material was peripheral blood. CDR3 DNA: TGTGCCAGCAGCCGGGGGGAGGTCACCGGGGAGCTGTTTTTT. Its translation is CASSRGEVTGELFF.